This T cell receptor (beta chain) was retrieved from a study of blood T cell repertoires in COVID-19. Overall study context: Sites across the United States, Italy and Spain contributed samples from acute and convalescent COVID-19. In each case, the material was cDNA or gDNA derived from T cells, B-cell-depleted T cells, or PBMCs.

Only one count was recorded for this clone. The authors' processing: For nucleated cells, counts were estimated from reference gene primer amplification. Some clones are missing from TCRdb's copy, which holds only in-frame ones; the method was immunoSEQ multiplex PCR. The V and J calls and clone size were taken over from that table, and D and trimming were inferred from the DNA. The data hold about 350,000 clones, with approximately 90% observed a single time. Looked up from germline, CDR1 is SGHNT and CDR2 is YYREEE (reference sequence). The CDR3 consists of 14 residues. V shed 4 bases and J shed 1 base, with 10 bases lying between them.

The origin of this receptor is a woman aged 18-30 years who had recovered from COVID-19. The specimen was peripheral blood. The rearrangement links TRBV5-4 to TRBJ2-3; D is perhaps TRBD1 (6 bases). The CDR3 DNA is TGTGCCAGCAGCCGACCAGGGGGCACAGATACGCAGTATTTT. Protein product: CASSRPGGTDTQYF.